A selection of T cell receptor beta chains follows, all from one sample in a study of identical twins. TCRdb re-called the 5' RACE reads with MiXCR, one entry per CDR3 protein. The table has about 890,000 distinct CDR3 sequences, 9% to 15% seen once. This same sample was also taken into another study, of yellow fever vaccine responses in identical twins.

Sequenced material: PBMCs. Receptor source: a woman younger than 30 in good health. The CDR3 runs from the conserved cysteine through the conserved F or W. D genes are given only for firm matches. Where a row states a size, it is once, few, many or the class of an expanded clone; other rows omit it.

j_call	clone_size	d_call	v_call	cdr3_aa	cdr3_nt
TRBJ2-2	few	NA	TRBV7-8	CASSLIWVGQRNTGELFF	TGTGCCAGCAGCTTAATTTGGGTTGGGCAGAGGAACACCGGGGAGCTGTTTTTT
TRBJ2-2	many	NA	TRBV12-3/TRBV12-4	CASSLGLYTGELFF	TGTGCCAGCAGTTTAGGACTTTACACCGGGGAGCTGTTTTTT
TRBJ1-1	NA	TRBD1	TRBV7-9	CASSLWPTGGGRTEAFF	TGTGCCAGCAGCTTATGGCCGACAGGGGGTGGGCGGACTGAAGCTTTCTTT
TRBJ2-1	NA	NA	TRBV28	CASSLLAANLYNEQFF	TGTGCCAGCAGTTTATTGGCAGCAAATCTCTACAATGAGCAGTTCTTC
TRBJ2-7	NA	TRBD1	TRBV6-5	CASSSTGGAYYEQYF	TGTGCCAGCAGTTCCACAGGGGGCGCATACTACGAGCAGTACTTC
TRBJ1-5	NA	NA	TRBV7-2	CASSAVRSNQPQHF	TGTGCCAGCAGCGCGGTACGAAGCAATCAGCCCCAGCATTTT
TRBJ2-5	few	NA	TRBV3-1	CASSQGRTSETQYF	TGTGCCAGCAGCCAAGGCCGGACTTCCGAGACCCAGTACTTC
TRBJ2-5	NA	TRBD1	TRBV11-2	CASSLDYQGAPETQYF	TGTGCCAGCAGCTTAGATTACCAGGGGGCGCCTGAGACCCAGTACTTC
TRBJ2-7	NA	TRBD2	TRBV20-1	CSARRRESYYEQYF	TGCAGTGCTAGGAGGCGGGAGAGTTACTACGAGCAGTACTTC
TRBJ2-1	NA	NA	TRBV3-1	CASSPKTGWSYNEQFF	TGTGCCAGCAGCCCGAAGACAGGCTGGTCCTACAATGAGCAGTTCTTC
TRBJ2-6	NA	TRBD2	TRBV13	CASSLGLAGLAGANVLTF	TGTGCCAGCAGCCTAGGACTAGCGGGGCTTGCTGGGGCCAACGTCCTGACTTTC
TRBJ2-2	many	NA	TRBV7-9	CASSPGTSGELFF	TGTGCCAGCAGCCCCGGGACATCCGGGGAGCTGTTTTTT
TRBJ2-5	NA	TRBD2	TRBV12-3/TRBV12-4	CACSLTASGGRTGETQYF	TGTGCCTGCAGTTTAACGGCTAGCGGGGGGCGTACGGGAGAGACCCAGTACTTC
TRBJ1-5	once	NA	TRBV19	CASMSRTGLGNQPQHF	TGTGCCAGTATGAGCAGAACGGGACTCGGAAATCAGCCCCAGCATTTT
TRBJ2-2	NA	NA	TRBV19	CASRRQDKTGELFF	TGTGCCAGTAGAAGACAGGATAAGACCGGGGAGCTGTTTTTT
TRBJ2-3	few	TRBD2	TRBV7-8	CASSHRRTSGGRATDTQYF	TGTGCCAGCAGCCACAGAAGGACTAGCGGAGGGCGAGCCACAGATACGCAGTATTTT
TRBJ2-1	NA	TRBD2	TRBV24-1	CATSLAGGAYNEQFF	TGTGCCACCAGTTTAGCGGGGGGTGCCTACAATGAGCAGTTCTTC
TRBJ1-2	NA	NA	TRBV6-1	CASSEELRGGYTF	TGTGCCAGCAGTGAAGAGTTGCGCGGTGGCTACACCTTC
TRBJ2-2	NA	NA	TRBV6-4	CASSGLASTGELFF	TGTGCCAGCAGTGGGCTAGCGAGCACCGGGGAGCTGTTTTTT
TRBJ2-5	few	NA	TRBV15	CATSRGSSETQYF	TGTGCCACCAGCAGAGGCTCGAGCGAGACCCAGTACTTC
TRBJ2-2	NA	NA	TRBV7-2	CASSLTGTQPGELFF	TGTGCCAGCAGCTTAACCGGGACCCAACCCGGGGAGCTGTTTTTT
TRBJ2-1	NA	NA	TRBV20-1	CSARGGAGNEQFF	TGCAGTGCTAGGGGTGGGGCTGGGAATGAGCAGTTCTTC
TRBJ2-1	NA	NA	TRBV7-8	CASSPAKSPYNEQFF	TGTGCCAGCAGCCCGGCAAAGAGCCCTTACAATGAGCAGTTCTTC
TRBJ1-5	few	TRBD1	TRBV3-1	CASSHTGGGQPQHF	TGTGCCAGCAGCCATACAGGGGGCGGCCAGCCCCAGCATTTT
TRBJ2-5	NA	NA	TRBV9	CASSVSGQGETQYF	TGTGCCAGCAGCGTATCAGGGCAGGGAGAGACCCAGTACTTC
TRBJ1-2	NA	TRBD1	TRBV5-1	CASSAGQGPSPSYGYTF	TGCGCCAGCAGCGCGGGACAGGGGCCAAGCCCCTCCTATGGCTACACCTTC
TRBJ2-7	NA	TRBD2	TRBV20-1	CSAPIAGTYEQYF	TGCAGTGCGCCAATAGCGGGAACCTACGAGCAGTACTTC
TRBJ1-1	few	NA	TRBV24-1	CATSDSRANTEAFF	TGTGCCACCAGTGATTCCCGGGCCAACACTGAAGCTTTCTTT
TRBJ2-1	few	TRBD2	TRBV6-1	CASRELAGYNEQFF	TGTGCCAGCAGAGAACTAGCGGGGTACAATGAGCAGTTCTTC
TRBJ1-1	NA	TRBD1	TRBV6-1	CASRSGQGDAEAFF	TGTGCCAGCAGGTCGGGACAGGGGGACGCTGAAGCTTTCTTT
TRBJ1-3	NA	NA	TRBV29-1	CSVTEHSGNTIYF	TGCAGCGTAACAGAACACTCTGGAAACACCATATATTTT
TRBJ1-2	few	TRBD1	TRBV5-1	CASSETGRCSYGYTF	TGCGCCAGCAGCGAGACAGGGAGGTGTAGCTATGGCTACACCTTC
TRBJ2-7	NA	TRBD1	TRBV11-2	CASSPWTGLGRQYF	TGTGCCAGCAGCCCATGGACAGGGCTGGGGAGGCAGTACTTC